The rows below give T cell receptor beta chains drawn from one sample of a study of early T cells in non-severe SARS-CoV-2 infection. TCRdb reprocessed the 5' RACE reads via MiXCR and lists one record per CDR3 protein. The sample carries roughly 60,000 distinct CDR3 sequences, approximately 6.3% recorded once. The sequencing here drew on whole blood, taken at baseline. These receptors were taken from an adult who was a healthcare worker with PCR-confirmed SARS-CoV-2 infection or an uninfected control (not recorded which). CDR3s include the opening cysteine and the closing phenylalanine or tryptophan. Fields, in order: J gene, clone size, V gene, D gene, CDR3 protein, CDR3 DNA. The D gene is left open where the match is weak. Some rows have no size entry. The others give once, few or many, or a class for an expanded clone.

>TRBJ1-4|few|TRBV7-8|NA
CASSPDVGRRQANNEKLFF
TGTGCCAGCAGCCCAGACGTGGGACGGAGACAGGCTAATAATGAAAAACTGTTTTTT
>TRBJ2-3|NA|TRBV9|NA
CASSVLDAARRGLDTQYF
TGTGCCAGCAGCGTCTTAGATGCGGCCCGCAGGGGTTTAGATACGCAGTATTTT
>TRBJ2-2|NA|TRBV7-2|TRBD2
CASSHPSGGGIGELFF
TGTGCCAGCAGCCATCCCAGCGGGGGAGGGATCGGGGAGCTGTTTTTT
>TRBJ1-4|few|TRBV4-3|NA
CASSHGRIEANEKLFF
TGCGCCAGCAGCCACGGGCGAATTGAGGCTAATGAAAAACTGTTTTTT
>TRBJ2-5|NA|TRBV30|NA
CAWSVNVNQYF
TGTGCCTGGAGTGTAAATGTGAACCAGTACTTC
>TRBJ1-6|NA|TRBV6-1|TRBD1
CASSEALGQGTANSPLHF
TGTGCCAGCAGTGAAGCGTTAGGACAGGGGACCGCCAATTCACCCCTCCACTTT
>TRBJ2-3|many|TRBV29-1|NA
CSVCFGDTQYF
TGCAGCGTTTGTTTTGGGGATACGCAGTATTTT
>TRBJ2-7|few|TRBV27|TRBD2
CASSLFAVTSGVSYEQYF
TGTGCCAGCAGTTTATTCGCCGTAACTAGCGGGGTCTCCTACGAGCAGTACTTC
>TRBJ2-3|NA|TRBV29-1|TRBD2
CSVERGGGSDTQYF
TGCAGCGTTGAACGCGGGGGGGGCTCAGATACGCAGTATTTC
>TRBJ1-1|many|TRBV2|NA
CASMQGVNTEAFF
TGTGCCAGCATGCAAGGGGTGAACACTGAAGCTTTCTTT
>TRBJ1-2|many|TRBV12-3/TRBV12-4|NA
CASRTERELVYGYTF
TGTGCCAGCAGGACGGAACGAGAATTGGTCTATGGCTACACCTTC
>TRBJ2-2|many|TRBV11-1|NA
CASSPRTDTGELFF
TGTGCCAGCAGCCCTAGGACAGACACCGGGGAGCTGTTTTTT
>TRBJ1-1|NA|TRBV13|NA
CASSLDAPVAFF
TGTGCCAGCAGCTTAGACGCCCCTGTCGCTTTCTTT
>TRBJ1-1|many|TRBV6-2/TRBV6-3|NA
CASGKRTDTEAFF
TGTGCCAGCGGGAAGCGTACCGATACTGAAGCTTTCTTT
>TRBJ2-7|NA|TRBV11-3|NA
CASNRQGLSYEQYF
TGTGCCAGCAACAGGCAGGGCCTCTCCTACGAGCAGTACTTC
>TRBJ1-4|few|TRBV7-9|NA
CASSLGSIGEKLFF
TGTGCCAGCAGCTTAGGCTCTATCGGGGAAAAACTGTTTTTT
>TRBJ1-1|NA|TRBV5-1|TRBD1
CASSLSTGGLAFF
TGCGCCAGCAGCTTGTCGACAGGGGGATTGGCTTTCTTT
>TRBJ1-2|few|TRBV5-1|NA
CASSLSGINYGYTF
TGCGCCAGCAGCTTGTCGGGGATAAACTATGGCTACACCTTC
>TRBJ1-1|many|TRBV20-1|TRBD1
CSARRQGDYTEAFF
TGCAGTGCTAGAAGGCAGGGGGACTACACTGAAGCTTTCTTT
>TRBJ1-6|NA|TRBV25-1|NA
CASSESEANSPLHF
TGTGCCAGCAGTGAATCGGAGGCGAATTCACCCCTCCACTTT
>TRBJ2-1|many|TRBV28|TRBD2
CASSFVAGGSLEQFF
TGTGCCAGCAGTTTCGTAGCGGGGGGCAGTTTAGAGCAGTTCTTC
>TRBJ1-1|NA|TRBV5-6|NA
CASSIPVPSTEAFF
TGTGCCAGCAGCATCCCGGTCCCTTCCACTGAAGCTTTCTTT
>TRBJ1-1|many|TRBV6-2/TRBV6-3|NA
CASSYFNTEAFF
TGTGCCAGCAGTTACTTTAACACTGAAGCTTTCTTT
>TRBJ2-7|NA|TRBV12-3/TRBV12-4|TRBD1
CASSRRDRGYEQYF
TGTGCCAGCAGTAGGCGGGACAGGGGCTACGAGCAGTACTTC
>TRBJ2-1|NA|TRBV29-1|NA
CSAGRAVNEQFF
TGCAGCGCAGGGCGGGCGGTCAATGAGCAGTTCTTC
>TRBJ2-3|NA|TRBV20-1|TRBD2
CSARDSVLAGDTQYF
TGCAGTGCTAGAGATTCGGTACTAGCGGGAGATACGCAGTATTTT
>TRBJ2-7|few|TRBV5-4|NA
CASSLTGRGPRDEQYF
TGTGCCAGCAGCTTGACTGGCAGGGGACCGCGCGACGAGCAGTACTTC
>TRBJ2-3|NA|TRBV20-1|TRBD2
CSAALAGTDTQYF
TGCAGTGCTGCACTAGCGGGCACAGATACGCAGTATTTT
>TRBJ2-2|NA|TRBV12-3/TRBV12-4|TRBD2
CASDVREGVPNTGELFF
TGTGCCAGCGATGTAAGGGAGGGCGTTCCCAACACCGGGGAGCTGTTTTTT
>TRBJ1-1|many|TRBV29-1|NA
CSVGVGGRRTEAFF
TGCAGCGTGGGGGTCGGGGGGCGCCGGACTGAAGCTTTCTTT
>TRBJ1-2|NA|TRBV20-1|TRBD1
CSARDRANYGYTF
TGCAGTGCTAGGGACAGGGCTAACTATGGCTACACCTTC
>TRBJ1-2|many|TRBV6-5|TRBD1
CASSYSTGEVRYGYTF
TGTGCCAGCAGTTACTCGACAGGGGAGGTTCGCTATGGCTACACCTTC
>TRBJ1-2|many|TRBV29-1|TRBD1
CSVRGTEPSYGYTF
TGCAGCGTGAGGGGGACAGAGCCCTCCTATGGCTACACCTTC
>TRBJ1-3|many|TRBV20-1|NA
CSAREPRGGRNTIYF
TGCAGTGCTAGAGAACCCCGAGGAGGGAGAAACACCATATATTTT
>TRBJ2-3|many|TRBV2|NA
CASRFSGGPDTQYF
TGTGCCAGCAGGTTCTCGGGGGGCCCAGATACGCAGTATTTT
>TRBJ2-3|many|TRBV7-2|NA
CASSPVQDTQYF
TGTGCCAGCAGCCCAGTCCAAGATACGCAGTATTTT
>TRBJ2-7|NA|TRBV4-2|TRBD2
CASSQTSGGAYEQYF
TGTGCCAGCAGCCAGACTAGCGGGGGGGCCTACGAGCAGTACTTC
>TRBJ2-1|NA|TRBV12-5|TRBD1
CASGLGSGGEQFF
TGTGCTAGTGGTTTGGGGTCAGGGGGTGAGCAGTTCTTC
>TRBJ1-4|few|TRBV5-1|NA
CASSRTGAPNEKLFF
TGCGCCAGCAGCCGAACGGGGGCCCCGAATGAAAAGCTGTTTTTT
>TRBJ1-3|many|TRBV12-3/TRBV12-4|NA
CASSRGLDTGNTIYF
TGTGCCAGCAGTAGGGGCCTCGACACTGGAAACACCATATATTTT
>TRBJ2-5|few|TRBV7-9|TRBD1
CASSVPGQRQETQYF
TGTGCCAGCAGCGTACCGGGACAGCGACAAGAGACCCAGTACTTC
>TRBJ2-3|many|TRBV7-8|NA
CASSTDTQYF
TGTGCCAGCAGCACAGATACGCAGTATTTT
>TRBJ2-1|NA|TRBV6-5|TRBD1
CASGEDRGRSYNEQFF
TGTGCCAGCGGGGAGGACAGGGGGCGCTCCTACAATGAGCAGTTCTTC
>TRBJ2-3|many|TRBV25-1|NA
CASSFSTDTQYF
TGTGCCAGCAGTTTCAGCACAGATACGCAGTATTTT
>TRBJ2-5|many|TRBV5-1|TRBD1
CASSPGTGGSLYQETQYF
TGCGCCAGCAGCCCCGGGACAGGGGGCTCCCTGTACCAAGAGACCCAGTACTTC
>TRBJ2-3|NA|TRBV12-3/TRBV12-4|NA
CASSLVHWSAHYF
TGTGCCAGCAGTTTAGTGCATTGGAGCGCCCATTATTTT
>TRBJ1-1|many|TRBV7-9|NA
CASSLSQGSTEAFF
TGTGCCAGCAGCTTATCCCAGGGAAGCACTGAAGCTTTCTTT
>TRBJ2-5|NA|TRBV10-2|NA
CASGETQYF
TGCGCCAGCGGTGAGACCCAGTACTTC
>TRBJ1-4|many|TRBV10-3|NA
CATRTEPTNEKLFF
TGTGCCACTCGGACAGAACCAACTAATGAAAAACTGTTTTTT
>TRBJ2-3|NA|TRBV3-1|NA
CASSQASGVTSTDTQYF
TGTGCCAGCAGCCAAGCATCAGGGGTAACTAGCACAGATACGCAGTATTTT
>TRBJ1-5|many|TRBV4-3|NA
CASSQDGVQPQHF
TGCGCCAGCAGCCAAGATGGGGTTCAGCCCCAGCATTTT
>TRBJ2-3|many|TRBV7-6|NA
CASSWPVSGAASTDTQYF
TGTGCCAGCAGCTGGCCCGTATCAGGGGCTGCAAGCACAGATACGCAGTATTTT
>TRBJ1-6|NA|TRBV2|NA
CASTRDLGNSPLHF
TGTGCCAGTACGAGGGATCTGGGGAATTCACCCCTCCACTTT
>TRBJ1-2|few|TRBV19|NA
CASRNPIGGYGYTF
TGTGCCAGTAGAAACCCAATCGGGGGTTATGGCTACACCTTC
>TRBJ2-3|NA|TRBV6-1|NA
CASSFTSSTDTQYF
TGTGCCAGCAGTTTTACTTCTAGCACAGATACGCAGTATTTT
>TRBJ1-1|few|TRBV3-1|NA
CASSQETREAFF
TGTGCCAGCAGCCAGGAGACCAGGGAAGCTTTCTTT
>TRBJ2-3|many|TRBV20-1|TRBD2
CSARTSGENTDTQYF
TGCAGTGCCAGAACTAGCGGGGAAAACACAGATACGCAGTATTTT
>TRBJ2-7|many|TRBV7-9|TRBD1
CASSLLGTEYEQYF
TGTGCCAGCAGTTTATTAGGGACAGAGTACGAGCAGTACTTC
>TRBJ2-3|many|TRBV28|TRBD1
CASSIAGQVTDTQYF
TGTGCCAGCTCGATTGCGGGACAGGTCACAGATACGCAGTATTTT
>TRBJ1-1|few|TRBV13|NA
CASSGPPPEAFF
TGTGCCAGCAGCGGACCGCCGCCTGAAGCTTTCTTT